Presented here are 3 T cell receptor beta chains from one specimen sequenced in a study of tissue T cells after allogeneic stem cell transplantation. Time point denoted: mouse harvest day 14 after allogeneic transplant. The graft held 10^6 splenic CD5+ T cells and 10^7 T-cell-depleted bone marrow cells. TCRdb keeps only in-frame clones here, not all; method: immunoSEQ multiplex PCR. This repertoire shows approximately 2,500 clones, roughly 47% found once; its top ten account for approximately 20%. Sequences were obtained from gut tissue. The receptors were gathered from a female BALB/c mouse given C57BL/6 T cells with graft-versus-host disease after an allogeneic hematopoietic cell transplant.

This clone is classed as large. The gene names given are mouse names. The read is 1 residue too short to cover the CDR3 end, so that end is filled in from the germline J gene. The chain uses TRBV26 and TRBJ2-2; D possibly corresponds to TRBD1 (6 bases). Trimming left V 4 bases short and J 4 bases short, with 13 bases between. The CDR3 length is 15 residues. Germline V gene data show CDR1 as KGHPV and CDR2 as FQNQEV (reference sequence). CDR3 protein: CASSPQGRATGQLYF. The DNA read from the CDR3 is TGTGCCAGCAGTCCCCAGGGGAGGGCCACCGGGCAGCTCTAC.

Notes on this clone: The gene names given are mouse names. The read comes to an end 1 residue before the CDR3 does, leaving the germline J gene to fill in the end. The V gene is TRBV26, the J gene TRBJ2-5; D could derive from TRBD1 or TRBD2 (5 bases each). The V end lost 8 bases, the J end lost 2 bases, and 17 bases lay between the germline ends. Germline V gene sequence: CDR1 KGHPV, CDR2 FQNQEV (reference sequence). The CDR3 runs to 15 residues. The CDR3 DNA, read in part, is TGTGCCAGCTCCCGCGGGGCTGGCGGCCAAGACACCCAGTAC. This codes for CASSRGAGGQDTQY. The complete CDR3 reads CASSRGAGGQDTQYF.

Turning to this clone: The germline and genes are mouse ones. The CDR3 end lies 1 residue beyond the end of the read and is filled in from the germline J gene. This chain links TRBV26 with TRBJ1-5; no clear D. The CDR3 sequence is 15 residues long. V was shortened by 4 bases and J by 0 bases, with 10 bases between the two germline ends. Germline assignment: CDR1 KGHPV and CDR2 FQNQEV (reference sequence). Partial CDR3 DNA: TGTGCCAGCAGTCCTCCGGGATATAACAACCAGGCTCCGCTT. It codes for CASSPPGYNNQAPL. The full CDR3 protein reads CASSPPGYNNQAPLF.